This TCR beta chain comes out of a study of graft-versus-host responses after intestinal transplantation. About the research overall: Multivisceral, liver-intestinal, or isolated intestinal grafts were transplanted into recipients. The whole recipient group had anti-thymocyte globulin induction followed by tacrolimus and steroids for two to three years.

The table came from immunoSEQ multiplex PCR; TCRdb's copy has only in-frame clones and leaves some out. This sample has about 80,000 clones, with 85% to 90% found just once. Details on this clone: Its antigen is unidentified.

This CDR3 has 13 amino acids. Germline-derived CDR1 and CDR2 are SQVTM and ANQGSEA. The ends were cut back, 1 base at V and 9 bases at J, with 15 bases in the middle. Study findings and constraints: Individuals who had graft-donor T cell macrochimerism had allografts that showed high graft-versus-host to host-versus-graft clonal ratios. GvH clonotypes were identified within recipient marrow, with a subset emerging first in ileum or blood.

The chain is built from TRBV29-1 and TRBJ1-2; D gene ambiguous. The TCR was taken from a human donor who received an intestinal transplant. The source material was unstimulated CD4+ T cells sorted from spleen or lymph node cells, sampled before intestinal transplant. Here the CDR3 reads CSVEAPRRGSYTF. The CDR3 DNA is TGCAGCGTTGAAGCCCCCAGGCGCGGGAGCTACACCTTC.